Below are 29 T cell receptor beta chains sequenced from a single sample in a study of blood T cell repertoires in COVID-19. Assay used: immunoSEQ multiplex PCR; TCRdb lists only in-frame clones, some missing. The top ten hold about 3.6% of the sample, which has under 350,000 clones, around 86% seen once. The source material was peripheral blood. These receptors came from a young man with active or convalescent COVID-19.

The V and J genes are TRBV5-4 and TRBJ1-2; possible D gene TRBD1, 5 bases. CDR1 and CDR2 (germline): SGHNT, YYREEE (reference sequence). The CDR3 is made up of 13 amino acids. Trimming took off 0 bases at V and 6 bases at J, with 9 bases between the two ends. CDR3 loop: CASSLAPTDGYTF. The CDR3 nucleotides are TGTGCCAGCAGCTTGGCCCCGACAGATGGCTACACCTTC.

The chain is built from TRBV9 and TRBJ2-7; 12 bases are a match to TRBD2. Germline assignment: CDR1 SGDLS and CDR2 YYNGEE. Trimming cost V 4 bases and J 3 bases; bases outside gene matches: 5. The CDR3 totals 15 residues. CDR3 in DNA: TGTGCCAGCAGCCGACTAGCGGGGGAGTTCTACGAGCAGTACTTC. Translating gives CASSRLAGEFYEQYF.

The V and J genes are TRBV19 and TRBJ2-7; 9 bases line up with TRBD1. The germline V gene encodes CDR1 LNHDA and CDR2 SQIVND (reference sequence). This CDR3 is built from 14 residues. Trimming cost V 9 bases and J 2 bases; bases outside gene matches: 8. CDR3 DNA sequence: TGTGCCAGCGCAGCCGGGACAGGGACCTACGAGCAGTACTTC. Translating gives CASAAGTGTYEQYF.

The chain combines TRBV19 with TRBJ2-2, with 12 nucleotides matching TRBD2. The V segment lost 10 bases and the J segment 6 bases; nucleotides outside the gene matches: 21. The CDR3 runs 19 residues. Germline V CDR1 and CDR2: LNHDA, SQIVND (reference sequence). The CDR3 nucleotides are TGTGCCACCGCCGACGCCTTCGGGCTAGCGGGGGGGCAGGCCGGGGAGCTGTTTTTT. Encoded protein: CATADAFGLAGGQAGELFF.

The V call is TRBV7-9, the J call TRBJ2-4; the D is unclear. Germline lookup yields CDR1 SEHNR and CDR2 FQNEAQ (reference sequence). The ends were cut back, 5 bases at V and 0 bases at J, with 8 bases in the middle. The CDR3 covers 14 residues. DNA of the CDR3: TGTGCCAGCAGCGCCTATGCAGCCAAAAACATTCAGTACTTC. Amino acids: CASSAYAAKNIQYF.

The rearrangement uses TRBV28 and TRBJ2-7, with TRBD2 matching over 10 bases. V lost 5 bases to trimming and J lost 3 bases; unmatched junction nucleotides: 7. This CDR3 contains 15 residues. Germline V gene sequence: CDR1 MDHEN, CDR2 SYDVKM. In nucleotides, the CDR3 is TGTGCCAGCAGTAAACCCGGGACTAGCGTCTACGAGCAGTACTTC. Protein product: CASSKPGTSVYEQYF.

The chain joins TRBV18 to TRBJ1-3; D perhaps matches TRBD1 (5 bases). V was cut by 2 bases and J by 3 bases, with 14 bases left in between. Germline V CDR1 and CDR2: KGHSH, LQKENI. This CDR3 comprises 16 residues. CDR3 sequence (DNA): TGTGCCAGCTCACCATTCGAGACAGATTTTGGAAACACCATATATTTT. Amino acids: CASSPFETDFGNTIYF.

This chain connects TRBV7-9 to TRBJ2-3, with 9 bases identical to TRBD2. V was clipped by 5 bases and J by 0 bases; unmatched bases: 6. Germline values: CDR1 SEHNR, CDR2 FQNEAQ (reference sequence). The CDR3 runs 16 residues. CDR3 sequence (DNA): TGTGCCAGCAGCCCCCGACTAGCGGAGAGCACAGATACGCAGTATTTT. This translates into CASSPRLAESTDTQYF.

The chain is built from TRBV30 and TRBJ2-7; the D gene is possibly TRBD1 (5 bases). Between the trimmed V and J ends, which lost 3 bases and 5 bases, there was a span of 11 bases. The germline gives CDR1 GTSNPN, CDR2 SVGIG (reference sequence). The length of the CDR3 is 12 residues. The CDR3 DNA sequence: TGTGCCTGGAGCAGGGTACCCAACGAGCAGTACTTC. Translated: CAWSRVPNEQYF. The complete variable domain, with remaining parts taken from reference TRBV30 and TRBJ2-7, reads SQTIHQWPATLVQPVGSPLSLECTVEGTSNPNLYWYRQAAGRGLQLLFYSVGIGQISSEVPQNLSASRPQDRQFILSSKKLLLSDSGFYLCAWSRVPNEQYFGPGTRLTVT.

This clone was counted only a few times. The chain combines TRBV2 with TRBJ2-7; the D gene is possibly TRBD2 (6 bases). This CDR3 contains 12 residues. V lost 3 bases and J 6 bases, leaving 9 bases between the germline ends. The germline gives CDR1 SNHLY, CDR2 FYNNEI. As DNA, the CDR3 is TGTGCCAGCAGTGAGTTAGCGGCCGAGCAGTACTTC. Residues: CASSELAAEQYF.

The rearrangement links TRBV15 to TRBJ1-4; perhaps TRBD1 as D (5 bases). The germline V gene encodes CDR1 LNHNV and CDR2 YYDKDF (reference sequence). Trimming left V 6 bases short and J 4 bases short, with 15 bases between. CDR3 size: 15 residues. CDR3 sequence (DNA): TGTGCCACCAGAGACGGGGGAGTAAGTAATGAAAAACTGTTTTTT. Encoded protein: CATRDGGVSNEKLFF.

This chain links TRBV7-6 with TRBJ2-3; D not resolved. The V gene lost 5 bases and the J gene lost 6 bases, with 15 bases spanning the gap. Germline CDR1 reads SGHVS; CDR2 reads FNYEAQ. The CDR3 has 14 residues. CDR3 loop: CASSPPERRDTQYF. The CDR3 nucleotides read TGTGCCAGCAGCCCGCCCGAGCGTAGGGATACGCAGTATTTT.

This chain uses TRBV3-1 (or the pseudogene TRBV3-2) with TRBJ2-5; no reliable D call. The V end lost 2 bases, the J end lost 4 bases, and 5 bases lay between the germline ends. Germline-derived CDR1 and CDR2 are LGHDT and YNNKEL (reference sequence). The CDR3 is 12 amino acids. The CDR3 DNA is TGTGCCAGCAGCCAACTTAGAGAGACCCAGTACTTC. This codes for CASSQLRETQYF.

The sample holds one count of this clone. CDR3 amino acids: CASSQELAGGSSTDTQYF. CDR3 bases: TGCGCCAGCAGCCAAGAACTAGCGGGAGGCTCTAGCACAGATACGCAGTATTTT. This rearrangement joins TRBV4-1 to TRBJ2-3, with 12 positions matching TRBD2. The J segment lost 0 bases and the V segment lost 0 bases, leaving 4 bases of the junction unmatched. The CDR3 extends over 18 amino acids. CDR1 is MGHRA, CDR2 YSYEKL, per germline.

This rearrangement joins TRBV6-5 to TRBJ1-1; 10 bases line up with TRBD1. This CDR3 is built from 13 residues. The germline V gene has CDR1 MNHEY and CDR2 SVGAGI. Unmatched junction bases numbered 5, after V lost 6 bases and J lost 7 bases. DNA for the CDR3: TGTGCCAGCAGCTTGACAGGGGGCCTTGAAGCTTTCTTT. Translation: CASSLTGGLEAFF.

The CDR3 region has the DNA TGTGCCTGGGGAAAAGCGGGAGGCCCCTACGAGCAGTACTTC. Its protein is CAWGKAGGPYEQYF. The V call is TRBV30, the J call TRBJ2-7; 9 bases map to TRBD2. The CDR3 loop spans 14 amino acids. J gave up 2 bases and V 5 bases, and 7 bases lay outside the gene matches. CDR1 GTSNPN and CDR2 SVGIG come from the germline V gene (reference sequence). The full variable domain, its missing parts supplied by reference TRBV30 and TRBJ2-7, is SQTIHQWPATLVQPVGSPLSLECTVEGTSNPNLYWYRQAAGRGLQLLFYSVGIGQISSEVPQNLSASRPQDRQFILSSKKLLLSDSGFYLCAWGKAGGPYEQYFGPGTRLTVT.

V usage is TRBV5-8 and J usage is TRBJ2-5, with 9 positions matching TRBD2. Trimming at V came to 0 bases and at J to 4 bases, leaving 13 bases not matched to a gene. Germline values: CDR1 SGHTS, CDR2 YDEGEE. There are 18 residues in the CDR3. CDR3 region: CASSLALAGLVMGETQYF. CDR3 in DNA: TGTGCCAGCAGCTTGGCCCTAGCGGGATTAGTAATGGGAGAGACCCAGTACTTC.

The rearrangement joins TRBV7-9 to TRBJ1-1; D gene ambiguous. This CDR3 is built from 14 residues. The germline CDR1 and CDR2 sequences are SEHNR and FQNEAQ (reference sequence). The V end lost 3 bases, the J end lost 1 base, and 9 bases lay between the germline ends. The CDR3, as DNA: TGTGCCAGCAGCTTCTCGGGTCAGAACACTGAAGCTTTCTTT. Protein product: CASSFSGQNTEAFF.

J is TRBJ2-5 and V is TRBV9; 8 nucleotides match TRBD1. CDR3 length: 15 amino acids. CDR1 is SGDLS and CDR2 is YYNGEE in the germline V gene. J was trimmed by 5 bases and V by 4 bases; bases with no gene match: 10. The CDR3 DNA follows: TGTGCCAGCAGCCTAACCCAGGGGGCGCGGGAGACCCAGTACTTC. It yields the protein CASSLTQGARETQYF.

CDR3 coding DNA: TGCAGCGGGTATAGGGGTACGCAGTATTTT. Protein: CSGYRGTQYF. The genes are TRBV29-1 and TRBJ2-3, with D possibly being TRBD1 (5 bases). Between the trimmed V and J ends, which lost 7 bases and 8 bases, there was a span of 10 bases. Looked up from germline, CDR1 is SQVTM and CDR2 is ANQGSEA. This CDR3 has 10 residues.

V and J are TRBV6-5 and TRBJ1-4, with D tentatively TRBD1 (5 bases). This CDR3 contains 14 residues. The V end was cut by 2 bases, the J end by 2 bases, with 6 bases between. Germline V lookup: CDR1 MNHEY, CDR2 SVGAGI. This CDR3 is CASSYGGTNEKLFF. As DNA, the CDR3 is TGTGCCAGCAGTTACGGGGGGACTAATGAAAAACTGTTTTTT.

The chain links TRBV28 to TRBJ1-1, with TRBD1 matching 8 bases. The CDR3 contains 15 residues. CDR1 and CDR2 from the germline V gene are MDHEN and SYDVKM. V dropped 5 bases and J dropped 7; count of bases not matched to a gene: 12. The CDR3 region is CASSTAGTGSFEAFF. CDR3 DNA: TGTGCCAGCAGTACGGCCGGGACAGGCTCTTTTGAAGCTTTCTTT.

The chain is built from TRBV28 and TRBJ1-1; D is uncertain. Germline V gene lookup returns CDR1 MDHEN and CDR2 SYDVKM. This CDR3 has 12 residues. The V end lost 5 bases, the J end lost 4 bases, and 8 bases lay between the germline ends. The CDR3 sequence is CASSLMSTEAFF. In DNA, the CDR3 is TGTGCCAGCAGTCTCATGAGCACTGAAGCTTTCTTT.

The chain joins TRBV6-1 to TRBJ1-3, with D perhaps matching TRBD1 (5 bases). V lost 2 bases and J lost 6, with 23 bases in between. The germline V gene has CDR1 MNHNS and CDR2 SASEGT. The CDR3 spans 18 residues. CDR3 coding DNA: TGTGCCAGCAGTGAAAGCCCCTCCCGCCCAGGGAAATCAAACACCATATATTTT. Protein: CASSESPSRPGKSNTIYF.

This chain links TRBV11-3 with TRBJ2-7; 7 nucleotides match TRBD2. The CDR3 has 14 amino acids. CDR1 SGHNT and CDR2 YENEEA come from the germline V gene. V gave up 1 base and J gave up 2 bases; unmatched junction bases: 2. The DNA of the CDR3 is TGTGCCAGCAGCTTAGCTCTAGCGGCCTACGAGCAGTACTTC. Its translation: CASSLALAAYEQYF.

The genes are TRBV5-4 and TRBJ2-7, with unresolved D. CDR3 length: 17 residues. Trimming cost V 4 bases and J 0 bases, with 20 bases left between them. Looked up from germline, CDR1 is SGHNT and CDR2 is YYREEE (reference sequence). The CDR3 is CASSPEPGSRGSYEQYF. The CDR3 bases are TGTGCCAGCAGCCCTGAACCTGGCTCACGCGGCTCCTACGAGCAGTACTTC.

In nucleotides, the CDR3 is TGTGCCAGCAGCTTATCATCCCTAGCGGGAGCTATTGAGCAGTTCTTC. Protein: CASSLSSLAGAIEQFF. The gene calls are TRBV11-1 and TRBJ2-1; 10 bases match TRBD2. CDR1 SGHAT and CDR2 FQDESV come from the germline V gene (reference sequence). The length of the CDR3 is 16 residues. V was clipped by 2 bases and J by 9 bases; unmatched bases: 10. The variable domain in full, with the rest retrieved from reference TRBV11-1 and TRBJ2-1, is EAEVAQSPRYKITEKSQAVAFWCDPISGHATLYWYRQILGQGPELLVQFQDESVVDDSQLPKDRFSAERLKGVDSTLKIQPAELGDSAMYLCASSLSSLAGAIEQFFGPGTRLTVL.

This chain links TRBV7-2 with TRBJ2-3; 8 bases are shared with TRBD2. The CDR3 covers 13 residues. CDR1 and CDR2 (germline): SGHTA, FQGNSA. Germline trimming cut 4 bases from V and 6 bases from J; bases unmatched to any gene: 3. Written as DNA, the CDR3 is TGTGCCAGCAGCTCAGCGGGAGTGGATACGCAGTATTTT. It codes for CASSSAGVDTQYF.

In DNA, the CDR3 is TGTGCCAGCCAAAGGAGTGTAGGGAACACTGAAGCTTTCTTT. Its translation is CASQRSVGNTEAFF. The chain couples TRBV6-5 to TRBJ1-1; no reliable D call. V was trimmed by 8 bases and J by 1 base, leaving 14 bases between them. This CDR3 region has 14 residues. Germline CDR1 reads MNHEY; CDR2 reads SVGAGI.